This T cell receptor (beta chain) was sequenced during a study of cytomegalovirus exposure and HLA in healthy donors. Primers: 60 Vbeta forward and 13 Jbeta reverse. Per the authors' pipeline: A later analysis counted approximately 88 million unique TCR beta chains, some 12 million shared. The table came from immunoSEQ multiplex PCR; TCRdb's copy has only in-frame clones and leaves some out. That table is the source of V, J and clone size, and D and trimming were worked out from the DNA. The sample holds fewer than 200,000 clones; around 75% are singletons and the top ten take around 2%. This clone was recorded only once. The antigen remains unidentified. The study, taken as a whole, reports: Later work showed greater clonal expansion in HLA-associated TCR beta chains than in equally common others. TCR beta V- and J-gene trimming, according to a later analysis, was linked to a missense DCLRE1C variant.

In germline, CDR1 is MNHEY, CDR2 SVGAGI. Trimming stripped 0 bases from V and 4 bases from J, with 9 bases between. The CDR3 loop spans 14 amino acids. Sequenced sample: PBMCs. This chain joins TRBV6-5 and TRBJ1-1, with D possibly matching TRBD1 (5 bases). The TCR sequence derives from a human donor in good health. The CDR3 DNA reads TGTGCCAGCAGTTACTCGAATCAGGGCACTGAAGCTTTCTTT. Amino acid sequence: CASSYSNQGTEAFF.